The 29 T cell receptor beta chains given below trace back to one sample, sequenced in a study of cytomegalovirus exposure and HLA in healthy donors. Data came from immunoSEQ multiplex PCR; TCRdb stores just in-frame clones and leaves some out. The data show 50,000 or so clones, just under 95% seen once. Sequenced sample: PBMCs. These receptor sequences come from a man aged 18-30 years in good health and CMV-seronegative.

The chain recombines TRBV19 with TRBJ2-2, with a possible D match to TRBD1 (6 bases). CDR3 length: 15 residues. Trimming removed 5 bases from V and 2 bases from J, with 12 bases in between. The V gene's germline CDR1 is LNHDA and CDR2 SQIVND (reference sequence). CDR3 loop: CASSRPGVNTGELFF. For the CDR3, the DNA is TGTGCCAGTAGTCGCCCAGGGGTTAACACCGGGGAGCTGTTTTTT.

The rearrangement joins TRBV12-5 to TRBJ2-3; D is undetermined. This CDR3 comprises 14 residues. Germline CDR1 and CDR2: LGHNT and FRNRAP. V lost 3 bases, J lost 4 bases, and 11 bases lay in between. CDR3 nucleotide sequence: TGTGCTAGTGGTTTTGGCGGTACGGCAGATACGCAGTATTTT. Translating gives CASGFGGTADTQYF.

The chain has TRBV9 and TRBJ2-3, with 9 bases lining up with TRBD2. The V and J ends lost 4 bases and 5 bases, in that order; junction bases with no gene match: 5. Looked up from germline, CDR1 is SGDLS and CDR2 is YYNGEE. This CDR3 contains 14 residues. CDR3 residues: CASSPSGKGDTQYF. CDR3 in DNA: TGTGCCAGCAGCCCTAGCGGGAAGGGAGATACGCAGTATTTT.

V and J are TRBV10-2 and TRBJ2-2, with D tentatively TRBD1 (6 bases). Germline V CDR1 and CDR2: WSHSY, SAAADI. CDR3 length: 13 amino acids. V was clipped by 6 bases and J by 1 base, with 6 bases between them. CDR3 nucleotide sequence: TGCGCCAGCAGGGACAGGAACACCGGGGAGCTGTTTTTT. Its translation is CASRDRNTGELFF.

The chain joins TRBV28 to TRBJ1-5; D unclear. V lost 3 bases and J 6 bases, leaving 6 bases between the germline ends. Germline CDR1 MDHEN, CDR2 SYDVKM. This CDR3 is 12 amino acids long. The CDR3 sequence: CASSFRVQPQHF. Written as DNA, the CDR3 is TGTGCCAGCAGTTTTCGGGTTCAGCCCCAGCATTTT.

The chain couples TRBV18 to TRBJ1-5; D might be TRBD1 (5 bases). Per germline, CDR1 KGHSH and CDR2 LQKENI. The CDR3 consists of 15 residues. Trimming left V 6 bases short and J 4 bases short, with 16 bases between. CDR3 loop: CASSPPGGENQPQHF. The CDR3, as DNA: TGTGCCAGCTCCCCTCCCGGGGGAGAGAATCAGCCCCAGCATTTT.

This clone was counted between two and nine times. The chain links TRBV6-1 to TRBJ2-2, with 10 bases aligning to TRBD2. The CDR3 sequence is 14 residues long. The V and J ends lost 6 bases and 3 bases, in that order; junction bases with no gene match: 1. Germline values: CDR1 MNHNS, CDR2 SASEGT. For the CDR3, the DNA is TGTGCCAGCAGGAGCGGGAGGGACACCGGGGAGCTGTTTTTT. It codes for CASRSGRDTGELFF.

The chain recombines TRBV20-1 with TRBJ1-4; 7 bases are a match to TRBD1. The V segment lost 6 bases and the J segment 7 bases; nucleotides outside the gene matches: 2. CDR3 size: 11 residues. The germline gives CDR1 DFQATT, CDR2 SNEGSKA (reference sequence). CDR3 sequence reads: CSATGTEKLFF. The CDR3 bases are TGCAGTGCGACAGGGACTGAAAAACTGTTTTTT.

V and J are TRBV7-2 and TRBJ1-1; no definite D call. The V and J ends lost 5 bases and 0 bases respectively, with 16 bases between them. From germline, CDR1 is SGHTA and CDR2 FQGNSA. This CDR3 has 16 residues. CDR3 coding DNA: TGTGCCAGCAGCCGAGGACCGACTACTATGAACACTGAAGCTTTCTTT. Translating gives CASSRGPTTMNTEAFF.

V is TRBV7-8 and J is TRBJ2-5, with TRBD1 matching over 7 bases. Germline V lookup: CDR1 SGHVS, CDR2 FQNEAQ. After removal of 5 bases from V and 3 bases from J, the junction contained 12 bases not matched to a gene. CDR3 length: 16 residues. The CDR3 DNA follows: TGTGCCAGCAGCCCATCCAGGGGGTTCGGGGAAGAGACCCAGTACTTC. Protein product: CASSPSRGFGEETQYF.

The V call is TRBV9, the J call TRBJ1-3, with D maybe TRBD1 (5 bases). V shed 4 bases and J shed 0 bases, with 14 bases lying between them. Per germline, CDR1 SGDLS and CDR2 YYNGEE. This CDR3 region has 16 residues. The CDR3, as DNA: TGTGCCAGCAGCCCAGGCCAGGGATCCTCTGGAAACACCATATATTTT. Translated: CASSPGQGSSGNTIYF.

CDR3 region: CASSLEGQGATF. Here the CDR3 DNA reads TGTGCCAGCAGCTTAGAGGGTCAGGGGGCGACCTTC. The V gene is TRBV7-9, the J gene TRBJ1-2; 8 bases line up with TRBD1. CDR1 and CDR2 (germline): SEHNR, FQNEAQ (reference sequence). The V and J ends lost 1 base and 14 bases, in that order; junction bases with no gene match: 6. The CDR3 runs to 12 residues.

This sequence joins TRBV10-1 and TRBJ2-5; 7 bases line up with TRBD2. Germline trimming cut 6 bases from V and 5 bases from J; bases unmatched to any gene: 6. The CDR3 is made up of 13 amino acids. CDR1 and CDR2 from the germline V gene are WNHNN and SYGVQD (reference sequence). The CDR3 nucleotides read TGCGCCAGCAGCGCGGGAGTGGCGGAGACCCAGTACTTC. It codes for CASSAGVAETQYF.

This sequence joins TRBV11-2 and TRBJ1-4; D call uncertain. With 8 bases removed from V and 7 bases from J, the gap between germline ends came to 14 bases. The CDR3 is 13 amino acids. From germline, CDR1 is SGHAT and CDR2 FQNNGV. This CDR3 reads CASGRASGEKLFF. CDR3 DNA sequence: TGTGCCAGCGGGAGGGCCTCCGGTGAAAAACTGTTTTTT.

The sample holds a few counts of this clone. The chain links TRBV6-5 to TRBJ2-7; 9 positions match TRBD1. The V and J ends lost 6 bases and 8 bases, in that order; junction bases with no gene match: 8. This CDR3 comprises 13 residues. In germline, CDR1 is MNHEY, CDR2 SVGAGI. CDR3 residues: CASRDRGSGKQYF. The DNA of the CDR3 is TGTGCCAGCAGGGACAGGGGATCGGGGAAGCAGTACTTC.

This rearrangement joins TRBV2 to TRBJ2-7; D is perhaps TRBD2 (6 bases). V gave up 9 bases and J gave up 1 base, with 16 bases separating them. Germline assignment: CDR1 SNHLY and CDR2 FYNNEI. CDR3 length: 14 amino acids. In DNA, the CDR3 is TGTGCCAGGTCCCGGGACTCCTATTCCTACGAGCAGTACTTC. Translating gives CARSRDSYSYEQYF.

Only one count was recorded for this clone. This chain uses TRBV11-2 with TRBJ2-3; 7 bases are a match to TRBD1. V lost 5 bases and J lost 2; bases outside the gene matches: 10. The CDR3 length is 16 residues. From germline, CDR1 is SGHAT and CDR2 FQNNGV. The CDR3 DNA reads as TGTGCCAGCAGCCTAGGCTTAACAGGGGCCACAGATACGCAGTATTTT. Its translation is CASSLGLTGATDTQYF.

The chain is built from TRBV14 and TRBJ1-2; D unclear. CDR1 is SGHDN and CDR2 is FVKESK in the germline V gene. This CDR3 is 12 amino acids long. Trimming left V 3 bases short and J 4 bases short, with 6 bases between. The CDR3 reads CASSQNSYGYTF. For the CDR3, the DNA is TGTGCCAGCAGCCAGAACAGCTATGGCTACACCTTC.

The J gene is TRBJ1-2, the V gene TRBV27; 9 bases fit TRBD1. V lost 5 bases to trimming and J lost 7 bases; unmatched junction nucleotides: 8. The CDR3 runs 14 residues. Germline V gene lookup returns CDR1 MNHEY and CDR2 SMNVEV (reference sequence). CDR3 in amino acids: CASSPGQGLSGYTF. The CDR3 bases are TGTGCCAGCAGTCCCGGACAGGGGCTGAGTGGCTACACCTTC.

This chain's CDR3 is CATSSRWTATGEKLFF. The CDR3 DNA reads TGTGCCACCAGCTCCAGATGGACAGCAACGGGTGAAAAACTGTTTTTT. The genes are TRBV15 and TRBJ1-4; TRBD1 might be the D (6 bases). Germline V gene lookup returns CDR1 LNHNV and CDR2 YYDKDF (reference sequence). The CDR3 totals 16 residues. Trimming took 5 bases from V and 7 from J, leaving 20 bases between them.

In its sample, this clone was seen once. The V call is TRBV2, the J call TRBJ2-5; 9 nucleotides align to TRBD2. Germline loops: CDR1 SNHLY, CDR2 FYNNEI. The V segment lost 7 bases and the J segment 5 bases; nucleotides outside the gene matches: 11. This CDR3 has 15 residues. CDR3 nucleotide sequence: TGTGCCAGCAAGGCGGAAGCGGGAGGTCGCGAGACCCAGTACTTC. It translates to CASKAEAGGRETQYF.

V and J are TRBV6-6 and TRBJ2-5; 7 bases line up with TRBD1. V lost 5 bases, J lost 2 bases, and 5 bases stayed unmatched. The CDR3 length is 14 residues. From germline, CDR1 is MNHNY and CDR2 SVGAGI (reference sequence). CDR3 DNA sequence: TGTGCCAGCAGTCCTACAGGGGCTCAAGAGACCCAGTACTTC. It is translated as CASSPTGAQETQYF.

The V call is TRBV5-6, the J call TRBJ1-1; D is unclear. Germline loops: CDR1 SGHDT, CDR2 YYEEEE. V lost 4 bases, J lost 0 bases, and 7 bases lay in between. The CDR3 runs to 13 residues. CDR3 bases: TGTGCCAGCAGCCCCGACATGAACACTGAAGCTTTCTTT. Its protein is CASSPDMNTEAFF.

This chain uses TRBV30 with TRBJ1-5; maybe TRBD1 (5 bases). Germline V lookup: CDR1 GTSNPN, CDR2 SVGIG (reference sequence). With 2 bases removed from V and 9 bases from J, the gap between germline ends came to 14 bases. This CDR3 has 13 residues. In nucleotides, the CDR3 is TGTGCCTGGAGTATGACAGAGTCGATGCCCCAGCATTTT. It codes for CAWSMTESMPQHF.

The chain combines TRBV10-2 with TRBJ1-4, with D uncertain. The CDR3 covers 13 residues. V dropped 5 bases and J dropped 4 bases, with 8 bases sitting between them. CDR1 WSHSY and CDR2 SAAADI come from the germline V gene. This CDR3 is CASSTVVNEKLFF. CDR3 coding DNA: TGCGCCAGCAGTACTGTAGTTAATGAAAAACTGTTTTTT.

The CDR3 loop reads CASSFLAGGSEQYF. In DNA form, the CDR3 reads TGTGCCAGCAGTTTTCTAGCGGGAGGATCCGAGCAGTACTTC. The chain employs TRBV28 and TRBJ2-7; 11 bases are a match to TRBD2. The germline gives CDR1 MDHEN, CDR2 SYDVKM. Losses at the gene ends were 3 bases for V and 6 bases for J; bases not matched to a gene: 4. The CDR3 has 14 residues.

About this clone: One end of the junction fails to match germline, which may point to a read error. This chain links TRBV2 with TRBJ2-7, with D tentatively TRBD2 (5 bases). Germline V gene sequence: CDR1 SNHLY, CDR2 FYNNEI. The CDR3 is 11 amino acids. CDR3 residues: CASKAGPQSGF. CDR3 in DNA: TGTGCCAGCAAGGCCGGGCCTCAGTCGGGGTTC.

The J gene is TRBJ2-3, the V gene TRBV27; 7 bases match TRBD1. This CDR3 comprises 17 residues. V gave up 4 bases and J gave up 2 bases; unmatched junction bases: 12. CDR1 and CDR2 from the germline V gene are MNHEY and SMNVEV (reference sequence). The DNA for the CDR3 is TGTGCCAGCAGTTCTTACAGGGGTTTTATCGCCACAGATACGCAGTATTTT. Its protein is CASSSYRGFIATDTQYF.

This clone was recorded a few times. The chain employs TRBV5-5 and TRBJ1-2; D might be TRBD1 (5 bases). Germline values: CDR1 SGHKS, CDR2 YYEKEE (reference sequence). CDR3 length: 13 amino acids. V lost 0 bases to trimming and J lost 4 bases, with 7 bases between them. CDR3 residues: CASSLGTGYGYTF. Here the CDR3 DNA reads TGTGCCAGCAGCTTGGGTACAGGCTATGGCTACACCTTC.